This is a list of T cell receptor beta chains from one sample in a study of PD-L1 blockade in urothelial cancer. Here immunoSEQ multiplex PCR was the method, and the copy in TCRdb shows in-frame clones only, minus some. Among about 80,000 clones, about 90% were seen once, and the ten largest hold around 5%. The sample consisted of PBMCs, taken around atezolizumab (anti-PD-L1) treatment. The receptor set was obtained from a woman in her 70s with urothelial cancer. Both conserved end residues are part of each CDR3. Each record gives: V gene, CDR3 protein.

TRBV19 CASTKGLAGGNEQFF
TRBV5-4 CASSQGSGGGSKNIQYF
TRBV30 CAWSPGLHYGEQYF
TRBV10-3 CAISDRTQAGGGSYNEQFF
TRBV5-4 CASSFGGTEAFF
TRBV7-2 CASSPPQGNNYGYTF
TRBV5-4 CASSGLLAGEVYEQYF
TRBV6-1 CASSEDRVGGELFF
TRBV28 CASSFVVIQGTPVKNIQYF
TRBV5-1 CASSRDRSYEQYF
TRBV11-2 CASSLYGGENSPLHF
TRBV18 CASSPRPREATDTQYF
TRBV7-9 CASSRYSAGDYGYTF